This TCR beta chain was sequenced for a study of monozygotic twins with inflammatory bowel disease. Study results and caveats: Healthy co-twins, by inverse Simpson, had higher TCRbeta diversity than their siblings with IBD.

Germline assignment: CDR1 MDHEN and CDR2 SYDVKM. This CDR3 spans 15 amino acids. The input for each TCR library was approximately 3,800 ng of total RNA. Eight separate reactions per sample yielded the cDNA. Addition of UMIs with a 6-nucleotide sample barcode was achieved by template switching. TCRdb reprocessed the 5' RACE reads and reports one entry per CDR3 protein, with no DNA. This sample carries roughly 100,000 distinct CDR3 sequences, with less than 2% going to the ten biggest clones. Note on this clonotype: Its specificity is not known.

Sample: blood. The chain uses TRBV28 and TRBJ2-1; TCRdb's D call of TRBD1 is untestable without DNA. The sequence came from a human donor with ulcerative colitis or Crohn's disease, or a healthy co-twin of an affected twin (not recorded which). The CDR3 is CASRAGGRSYNEQFF. The full variable domain, in which reference TRBV28 and TRBJ2-1 provide the parts outside the CDR3, is DVKVTQSSRYLVKRTGEKVFLECVQDMDHENMFWYRQDPGLGLRLIYFSYDVKMKEKGDIPEGYSVSREKKERFSLILESASTNQTSMYLCASRAGGRSYNEQFFGPGTRLTVL.